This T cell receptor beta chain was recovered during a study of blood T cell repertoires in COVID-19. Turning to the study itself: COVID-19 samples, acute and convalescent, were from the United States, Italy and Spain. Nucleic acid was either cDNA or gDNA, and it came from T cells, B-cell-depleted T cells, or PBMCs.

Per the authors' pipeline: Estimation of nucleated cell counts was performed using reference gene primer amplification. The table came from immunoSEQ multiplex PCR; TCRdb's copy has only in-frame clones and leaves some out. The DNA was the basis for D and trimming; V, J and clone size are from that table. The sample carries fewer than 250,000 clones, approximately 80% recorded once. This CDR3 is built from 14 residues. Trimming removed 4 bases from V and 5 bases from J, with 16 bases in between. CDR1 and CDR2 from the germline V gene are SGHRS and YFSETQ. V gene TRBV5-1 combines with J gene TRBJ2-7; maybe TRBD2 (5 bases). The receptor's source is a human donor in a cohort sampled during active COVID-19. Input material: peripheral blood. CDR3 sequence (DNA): TGCGCCAGCAGCGGCGACCTAGCTCGAGACGAGCAGTACTTC. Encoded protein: CASSGDLARDEQYF. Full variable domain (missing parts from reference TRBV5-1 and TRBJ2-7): KAGVTQTPRYLIKTRGQQVTLSCSPISGHRSVSWYQQTPGQGLQFLFEYFSETQRNKGNFPGRFSGRQFSNSRSEMNVSTLELGDSALYLCASSGDLARDEQYFGPGTRLTVT.